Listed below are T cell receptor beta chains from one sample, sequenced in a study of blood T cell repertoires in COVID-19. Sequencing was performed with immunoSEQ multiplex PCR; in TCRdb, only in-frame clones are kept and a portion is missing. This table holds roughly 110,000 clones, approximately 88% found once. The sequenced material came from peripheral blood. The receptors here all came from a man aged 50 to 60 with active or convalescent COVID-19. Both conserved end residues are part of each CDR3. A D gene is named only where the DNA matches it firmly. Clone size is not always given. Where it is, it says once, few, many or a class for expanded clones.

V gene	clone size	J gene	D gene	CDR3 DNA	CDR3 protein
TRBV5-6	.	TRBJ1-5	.	TGTGCCAGCAGCTTGTGGGGCGCCAGCAATCAGCCCCAGCATTTT	CASSLWGASNQPQHF
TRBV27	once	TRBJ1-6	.	TGTGCCAGCAGTTCGCCGAGGGGGGGCGGCTCCTATAATTCACCCCTCCACTTT	CASSSPRGGGSYNSPLHF
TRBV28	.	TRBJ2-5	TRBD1	TGTGCCAGCAGTAACAATTTACAGGGGGCGGGTGAGACCCAGTACTTC	CASSNNLQGAGETQYF
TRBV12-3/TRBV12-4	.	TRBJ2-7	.	TGTGCCAGCAGTTGGAGGGGCTACTACGAGCAGTACTTC	CASSWRGYYEQYF
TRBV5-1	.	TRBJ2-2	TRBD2	TGCGCCAGCAGCCCCTCGGGGGGGCGGACCGGGGAGCTGTTTTTT	CASSPSGGRTGELFF
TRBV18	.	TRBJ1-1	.	TGTGCCAGCTCACCACCCGTAAACACTGAAGCTTTCTTT	CASSPPVNTEAFF
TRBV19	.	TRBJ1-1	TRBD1	TGTGCCAGTAGTGTACAGGGGAGAGGGAACACTGAAGCTTTCTTT	CASSVQGRGNTEAFF
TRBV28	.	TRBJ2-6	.	TGTGCCAGCAGTTCCACTCCCTATAGCTCTGGGGCCAACGTCCTGACTTTC	CASSSTPYSSGANVLTF
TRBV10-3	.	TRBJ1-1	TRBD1	TGTGCCGGCAGCCAGGGGGGCACTGAAGCTTTCTTT	CAGSQGGTEAFF
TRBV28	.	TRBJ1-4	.	TGTGCCAGCAGTTCACAGGGTCCTAATGAAAAACTGTTTTTT	CASSSQGPNEKLFF
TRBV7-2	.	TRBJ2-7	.	TGTGCCAGCAGCTTAGCGCGGGGACCGTACGAGCAGTACTTC	CASSLARGPYEQYF
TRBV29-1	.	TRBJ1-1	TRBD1	TGCAGCGTTGAAGAGACAGGGGGAGGGACTGAAGCTTTCTTT	CSVEETGGGTEAFF
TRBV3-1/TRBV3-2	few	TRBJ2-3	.	TGTGCCAGCAGCCCGACTACTACCTTAGGGCCTTTAACAGATACGCAGTATTTT	CASSPTTTLGPLTDTQYF
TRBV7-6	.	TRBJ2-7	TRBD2	TGTGCCAGCAGCTTAGGACTAGCGGGAGGGCACTACGAGCAGTACTTC	CASSLGLAGGHYEQYF
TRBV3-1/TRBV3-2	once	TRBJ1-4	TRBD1	TGTGCCAGCAGCCCCGGCGGACAGGGGGCTAGAGCAACTAATGAAAAACTGTTTTTT	CASSPGGQGARATNEKLFF
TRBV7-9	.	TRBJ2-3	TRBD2	TGTGCCAGCAGCGAACTAGCGGGAGGCGCTGGAGATACGCAGTATTTT	CASSELAGGAGDTQYF
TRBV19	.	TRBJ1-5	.	TGTGCCTCCCGTCCGGGGGGGAGCAATCAGCCCCAGCATTTT	CASRPGGSNQPQHF
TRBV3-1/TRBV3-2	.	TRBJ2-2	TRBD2	TGTGCCAGCTCCTTTGAGCTAGCGGGAGTTGCCGGGGAGCTGTTTTTT	CASSFELAGVAGELFF
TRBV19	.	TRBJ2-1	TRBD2	TGTGCCAGTAGTATTACTAGCGGGATCGGCGGTGAGCAGTTCTTC	CASSITSGIGGEQFF
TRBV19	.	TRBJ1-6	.	TGTGCCAGTAGTACCTTCTCAGGGCCTGAATCACCCCTCCACTTT	CASSTFSGPESPLHF
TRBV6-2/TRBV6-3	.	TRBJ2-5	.	TGTGCCAGCAGTCACAAGGGGTGGAGTGAGACCCAGTACTTC	CASSHKGWSETQYF
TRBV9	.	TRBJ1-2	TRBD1	TGTGCCAGCAGCTTGGGACAGGATGGCTACACCTTC	CASSLGQDGYTF
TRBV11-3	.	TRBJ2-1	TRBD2	TGTGCCAGCAGCCTATACGGGACTAGCGCCGACAATGAGCAGTTCTTC	CASSLYGTSADNEQFF
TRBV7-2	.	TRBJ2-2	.	TGTGCCAGCAGCTTAGGTCTTAACACCGGGGAGCTGTTTTTT	CASSLGLNTGELFF
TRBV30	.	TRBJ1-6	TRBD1	TGTGCCTTTCACAGACCTCAAGAGGACAGGGGTATGGAGGCACCCCTCCACTTT	CAFHRPQEDRGMEAPLHF
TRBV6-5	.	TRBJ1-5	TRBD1	TGTGCCAGCAGAACCCAACAGGGGAATCAGCCCCAGCATTTT	CASRTQQGNQPQHF
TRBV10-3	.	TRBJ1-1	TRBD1	TGTGCCATCCGGACAGGGGGGTACACTGAAGCTTTCTTT	CAIRTGGYTEAFF
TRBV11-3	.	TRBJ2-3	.	TGTGCCAGCAGCCTCGGACTAGGGGGAGATACGCAGTATTTT	CASSLGLGGDTQYF
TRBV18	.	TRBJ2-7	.	TGTGCCAGCTCAGTTAGCTCCTCCGGAGGCTCCTACGAGCAGTACTTC	CASSVSSSGGSYEQYF
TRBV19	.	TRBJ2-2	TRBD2	TGTGCCAGTAGTTTTAGCGGGAGTGGCCCCGGGGAGCTGTTTTTT	CASSFSGSGPGELFF
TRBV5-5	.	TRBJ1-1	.	TGTGCCAGCAGTTTAGGACAGATGAACACTGAAGCTTTCTTT	CASSLGQMNTEAFF
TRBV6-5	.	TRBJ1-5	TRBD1	TGTGCCAGCAGTTACCCAGGGGGCAGTGGCAATCAGCCCCAGCATTTT	CASSYPGGSGNQPQHF
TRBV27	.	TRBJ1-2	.	TGTGCCAGCAGCTCCGGACAGAGCCTGGGCTATGGCTACACCTTC	CASSSGQSLGYGYTF
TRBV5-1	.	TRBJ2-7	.	TGCGCCAGCAGCTTGTCTCCGGGGAAACAATACGAGCAGTACTTC	CASSLSPGKQYEQYF
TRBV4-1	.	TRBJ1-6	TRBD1	TGCGCCAGCAGCCAAACGGACAGGGAGAATTCACCCCTCCACTTT	CASSQTDRENSPLHF
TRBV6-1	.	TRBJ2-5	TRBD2	TGTGCCAGCAGTGAAGACTTCGGGACTAGCGGCTTCTGGGGAGGAGAGACCCAGTACTTC	CASSEDFGTSGFWGGETQYF
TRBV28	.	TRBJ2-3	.	TGTGCCAGCAGTTCGGCAGGGGCCACAGATACGCAGTATTTT	CASSSAGATDTQYF
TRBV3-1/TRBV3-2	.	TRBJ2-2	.	TGTGCCAGCAGCGCGGGACTTTCGAACACCGGGGAGCTGTTTTTT	CASSAGLSNTGELFF
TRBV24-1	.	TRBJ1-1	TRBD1	TGTGCCACCAGGGACAGGGCCTTGAACACTGAAGCTTTCTTT	CATRDRALNTEAFF
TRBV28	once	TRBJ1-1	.	TGTGCCAGCAGTTTGATCCCCCTAGGGGAACCTGAAGCTTTCTTT	CASSLIPLGEPEAFF
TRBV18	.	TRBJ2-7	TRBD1	TGTGCCAGCTCAACTCGGGACAGGGACCACGAGCAGTACTTC	CASSTRDRDHEQYF
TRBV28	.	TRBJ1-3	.	TGTGCCAGCACCACCCCTGGGGGGAGCTCTGGAAACACCATATATTTT	CASTTPGGSSGNTIYF